The 5 T cell receptor beta chains below come from one sample, sequenced in a study of T cell clonality in common variable immunodeficiency. The protocol was immunoSEQ multiplex PCR, while the TCRdb copy is restricted to in-frame clones and leaves out a portion. The table lists roughly 50,000 clones, with no singletons. The specimen sequenced was peripheral blood mononuclear cells. All receptors derive from a person aged 18 to 75 in good health.

Notes on this clone: The read comes to an end 3 residues before the CDR3 does, leaving the germline J gene to fill in the end. V gene TRBV7-9 combines with J gene TRBJ2-7, with D possibly being TRBD2 (6 bases). CDR1 and CDR2 (germline): SEHNR, FQNEAQ (reference sequence). The CDR3 contains 15 residues. Trimming pared 0 bases from V and 2 bases from J, leaving 11 bases between. The covered CDR3 bases are TGTGCCAGCAGCTTAGCGCTTGCGGGGCCCTACGAG. Protein product: CASSLALAGPYE. The CDR3 in its entirety is CASSLALAGPYEQYF.

This clone was seen ten or more times. The read is 3 residues too short to cover the CDR3 end, so that end is filled in from the germline J gene. This chain uses TRBV5-1 with TRBJ2-3; 10 bases fit TRBD1. J lost 5 bases, V lost 4 bases, and 7 bases had no gene match. This CDR3 is 15 amino acids long. Germline assignment: CDR1 SGHRS and CDR2 YFSETQ. Incomplete CDR3 DNA: TGCGCCAGCAGCATGCGGACAGGGGGGGTAGATACG. It is translated as CASSMRTGGVDT. The CDR3 reads in full as CASSMRTGGVDTQYF. Supplemented by reference TRBV5-1 and TRBJ2-3, the full variable domain reads KAGVTQTPRYLIKTRGQQVTLSCSPISGHRSVSWYQQTPGQGLQFLFEYFSETQRNKGNFPGRFSGRQFSNSRSEMNVSTLELGDSALYLCASSMRTGGVDTQYFGPGTRLTVL.

This clone was recorded at least ten times. Coverage ceases 3 residues before the CDR3 finishes, and the germline J gene fills in the end. V and J are TRBV19 and TRBJ2-7; D remains ambiguous. V lost 1 base and J lost 2, with 9 bases in between. CDR3 size: 14 residues. Germline V CDR1 and CDR2: LNHDA, SQIVND (reference sequence). CDR3 DNA (partial): TGTGCCAGTAGTATAGGCCCAGAAGCCTACGAG. Amino acid sequence: CASSIGPEAYE. The entire CDR3 protein is CASSIGPEAYEQYF. Filled out from reference TRBV19 and TRBJ2-7, the complete variable domain reads DGGITQSPKYLFRKEGQNVTLSCEQNLNHDAMYWYRQDPGQGLRLIYYSQIVNDFQKGDIAEGYSVSREKKESFPLTVTSAQKNPTAFYLCASSIGPEAYEQYFGPGTRLTVT.

Many counts were recorded for this clone. The observed sequence ends 3 residues before the CDR3 terminus, with the missing tail filled in from the germline J gene. The gene calls are TRBV20-1 and TRBJ1-2; tentatively, D is TRBD1 (6 bases). Germline loops: CDR1 DFQATT, CDR2 SNEGSKA (reference sequence). Trimming cost V 5 bases and J 5 bases, with 9 bases left between them. The CDR3 runs to 11 residues. The CDR3 spells CSAEQGYGYTF. The DNA read from the CDR3 is TGCAGTGCTGAACAGGGTTATGGC.

There are many counts of this clone. The read stops 3 residues short of the end of the CDR3; the missing end is completed from the germline J gene. V usage is TRBV10-3 and J usage is TRBJ2-7, with TRBD2 matching over 10 bases. CDR3 length: 15 residues. Germline V gene sequence: CDR1 ENHRY, CDR2 SYGVKD. The ends lost 5 bases at V and 5 bases at J; junction bases unmatched: 9. The CDR3 bases that were read are TGTGCCATCAGTAGACCGGGACTAGCGATCGACGAG. Translating it yields CAISRPGLAIDE. The full CDR3 reads CAISRPGLAIDEQYF.